The 18 T cell receptor beta chains below were found in one sample sequenced in a study of T cells in Graves' hyperthyroidism and ophthalmopathy. TCR beta CDR3 region amplification was performed from RNA transcripts. First-round RT-PCR of the TCR CDR3 relied on the HTBI primer set. From the multiplex PCR reads, TCRdb called clonotypes with MiXCR, one entry per CDR3 protein. The sample yields about 840,000 distinct CDR3 sequences, over 35% seen once. The source material was blood. The receptors were gathered from a man aged 18 to 29 with Graves' hyperthyroidism.

The gene calls are TRBV20-1 and TRBJ1-2, with 9 nucleotides matching TRBD1. Germline loops: CDR1 DFQATT, CDR2 SNEGSKA (reference sequence). Trimming took 6 bases from V and 3 from J; bases not matched to a gene: 11. The CDR3 length is 15 residues. The CDR3 is CSAAKTGGYDYGYTF. CDR3 bases: TGCAGTGCCGCGAAGACAGGGGGTTATGACTATGGCTACACCTTC.

This clonotype turned up a few times. This chain's CDR3 is CASSLGTGWSTEAFF. As DNA, the CDR3 is TGCGCCAGCAGCTTGGGTACAGGTTGGAGCACTGAAGCTTTCTTT. The V call is TRBV5-1, the J call TRBJ1-1, with D perhaps TRBD1 (5 bases). The V and J ends lost 0 bases and 4 bases respectively, with 13 bases between them. The V gene's germline CDR1 is SGHRS and CDR2 YFSETQ. The CDR3 covers 15 residues.

J is TRBJ1-6 and V is TRBV25-1; 10 positions match TRBD1. The V and J ends lost 11 bases and 8 bases, in that order; junction bases with no gene match: 6. CDR1 and CDR2 from the germline V gene are MGHDK and SYGVNS. The CDR3 is 13 amino acids. The CDR3: CARTGGQDSPLHF. Here the CDR3 DNA reads TGTGCCCGGACAGGGGGACAAGATTCACCCCTCCACTTT. Full variable domain (rest looked up from reference TRBV25-1 and TRBJ1-6): EADIYQTPRYLVIGTGKKITLECSQTMGHDKMYWYQQDPGMELHLIHYSYGVNSTEKGDLSSESTVSRIRTEHFPLTLESARPSHTSQYLCARTGGQDSPLHFGNGTRLTVT.

The chain carries TRBV5-5 and TRBJ2-7; D is undetermined. The CDR3 has 14 amino acids. The V and J ends lost 9 bases and 2 bases respectively, with 18 bases between them. CDR1 SGHKS and CDR2 YYEKEE come from the germline V gene (reference sequence). The CDR3 region is CAMSPGPTPYEQYF. In nucleotides, the CDR3 is TGTGCCATGTCACCGGGCCCCACTCCCTACGAGCAGTACTTC.

The chain combines TRBV25-1 with TRBJ2-7; D is ambiguous. The CDR3 extends over 17 amino acids. V was clipped by 6 bases and J by 1 base, with 22 bases between them. Germline loops: CDR1 MGHDK, CDR2 SYGVNS. CDR3 in amino acids: CASSRSMRDSYSYEQYF. The DNA for the CDR3 is TGTGCCAGCAGCCGATCAATGCGAGACTCCTATTCCTACGAGCAGTACTTC.

This clonotype came up a few times. The junction departs from the called germline gene at one end, perhaps through a read error. This CDR3 reads CASSEEGSHSPLHF. CDR3 bases: TGTGCCAGCAGTGAAGAGGGCAGCCATTCACCCCTCCACTTT. The chain couples TRBV10-3 to TRBJ1-6; D remains unclear. CDR3 length equals 14 residues. Germline CDR1 reads ENHRY; CDR2 reads SYGVKD.

As regards this clonotype: One end of the junction does not line up with germline, which may come from a read error. The chain is built from TRBV2 and TRBJ1-4; the D gene is possibly TRBD1 (6 bases). The V gene's germline CDR1 is SNHLY and CDR2 FYNNEI. The CDR3 is 15 residues long. The chain's CDR3 is CTSSEGERGNEKLFF. Here the CDR3 DNA reads TGTACCAGCAGTGAGGGGGAGCGGGGTAATGAAAAACTGTTTTTT.

The table lists this clonotype with many counts. The V call is TRBV20-1, the J call TRBJ2-7, with D perhaps assigned TRBD1 or TRBD2 (5 bases each). The CDR3 is 10 residues long. The germline gives CDR1 DFQATT, CDR2 SNEGSKA (reference sequence). The V and J ends lost 6 bases and 5 bases respectively, with 8 bases between them. In DNA, the CDR3 is TGCAGTGCAGAGGGGAACGAGCAGTACTTC. This codes for CSAEGNEQYF.

This CDR3 is CSATNRQASEAFF. CDR3 sequence (DNA): TGCAGTGCCACTAATCGACAGGCCTCTGAAGCTTTCTTT. The chain has TRBV20-1 and TRBJ1-1; perhaps TRBD1 as D (6 bases). Trimming took off 6 bases at V and 6 bases at J, with 17 bases between the two ends. The CDR3 consists of 13 residues. Germline CDR1 and CDR2: DFQATT and SNEGSKA (reference sequence).

There are a few counts of this clonotype. The chain joins TRBV7-4 to TRBJ1-2; D not resolved. The CDR3 length is 14 residues. Germline assignment: CDR1 SGHVT and CDR2 SQSDAQ. The germline V and J ends were trimmed by 3 bases and 0 bases, with 8 bases remaining between them. The chain's CDR3 is CASSFAKPNYGYTF. In DNA, the CDR3 is TGTGCCAGCAGCTTCGCTAAACCTAACTATGGCTACACCTTC.

The rearrangement joins TRBV6-1 to TRBJ1-2; 9 bases map to TRBD1. The J segment lost 2 bases and the V segment lost 3 bases, leaving 7 bases of the junction unmatched. Germline values: CDR1 MNHNS, CDR2 SASEGT. This CDR3 is built from 16 residues. As DNA, the CDR3 is TGTGCCAGCAGTGACTTTAGGACAGGGGTGAACTATGGCTACACCTTC. Its translation is CASSDFRTGVNYGYTF.

This clonotype was observed many times. The chain is built from TRBV7-9 and TRBJ1-1; the D gene is possibly TRBD1 (5 bases). From germline, CDR1 is SEHNR and CDR2 FQNEAQ (reference sequence). Trimming took off 1 base at V and 1 base at J, with 10 bases between the two ends. The CDR3 consists of 15 residues. This CDR3 reads CASSLGTGANTEAFF. CDR3 nucleotides: TGTGCCAGCAGCTTAGGTACCGGGGCGAACACTGAAGCTTTCTTT.

The V and J genes are TRBV11-1 and TRBJ2-5; no clear D gene. Germline-derived CDR1 and CDR2 are SGHAT and FQDESV (reference sequence). V gave up 5 bases and J gave up 1 base, with 11 bases separating them. The CDR3 is 14 residues long. CDR3 sequence (DNA): TGTGCCAGCAGCCTCTCCCTGTCCCAAGAGACCCAGTACTTC. It specifies CASSLSLSQETQYF. Drawing the rest from reference TRBV11-1 and TRBJ2-5, the complete variable domain is EAEVAQSPRYKITEKSQAVAFWCDPISGHATLYWYRQILGQGPELLVQFQDESVVDDSQLPKDRFSAERLKGVDSTLKIQPAELGDSAMYLCASSLSLSQETQYFGPGTRLLVL.

The chain has TRBV29-1 and TRBJ2-5; D perhaps matches TRBD1 (6 bases). Germline V gene sequence: CDR1 SQVTM, CDR2 ANQGSEA. V was clipped by 8 bases and J by 7 bases, with 11 bases between them. CDR3 size: 10 residues. DNA of the CDR3: TGCAGCTCGACAGGCGGGACCCAGTACTTC. Translated: CSSTGGTQYF.

Of note for this clonotype: At one end the junction does not follow the germline gene, possibly because of a read error. The gene calls are TRBV2 and TRBJ2-5; a possible D gene is TRBD1 (6 bases). This CDR3 spans 9 amino acids. Germline V lookup: CDR1 SNHLY, CDR2 FYNNEI. This chain's CDR3 is CASRGQTGF. Here the CDR3 DNA reads TGTGCCAGCAGAGGACAAACAGGGTTC. Looking up the rest from reference TRBV2 and TRBJ2-5 gives the full variable domain: EPEVTQTPSHQVTQMGQEVILRCVPISNHLYFYWYRQILGQKVEFLVSFYNNEISEKSEIFDDQFSVERPDGSNFTLKIRSTKLEDSAMYFCASRGQTGFGPGTRLLVL.

This clonotype was recorded many times. The J gene is TRBJ1-2, the V gene TRBV7-9; a weak D match, TRBD1 (5 bases). Germline V gives CDR1 SEHNR, CDR2 FQNEAQ (reference sequence). The CDR3 has 16 residues. V was cut by 5 bases and J by 0 bases, with 16 bases left in between. The CDR3 is CASSPTMGGTNYGYTF. CDR3 bases: TGTGCCAGCAGCCCAACCATGGGGGGGACTAACTATGGCTACACCTTC.

Remarks on this clonotype: This may arise from a read error, as a much more abundant clone is one base away. The chain carries TRBV6-1 and TRBJ2-7; D is ambiguous. The ends were cut back, 3 bases at V and 2 bases at J, with 8 bases in the middle. The germline V gene encodes CDR1 MNHNS and CDR2 SASEGT. The CDR3 covers 13 residues. CDR3 in amino acids: CASSDIGPYEQYF. The CDR3 DNA reads as TGTGCCAGCAGTGATATAGGACCCTACGAGCAGTACTTC.

This clonotype occurred many times. This chain uses TRBV7-9 with TRBJ2-5; D is ambiguous. The germline CDR1 and CDR2 sequences are SEHNR and FQNEAQ (reference sequence). There are 16 residues in the CDR3. V lost 5 bases and J lost 4, with 20 bases in between. Here the CDR3 DNA reads TGTGCCAGCAGCGTAGGAGCCGGCACGGTAGGAGAGACCCAGTACTTC. It codes for CASSVGAGTVGETQYF.